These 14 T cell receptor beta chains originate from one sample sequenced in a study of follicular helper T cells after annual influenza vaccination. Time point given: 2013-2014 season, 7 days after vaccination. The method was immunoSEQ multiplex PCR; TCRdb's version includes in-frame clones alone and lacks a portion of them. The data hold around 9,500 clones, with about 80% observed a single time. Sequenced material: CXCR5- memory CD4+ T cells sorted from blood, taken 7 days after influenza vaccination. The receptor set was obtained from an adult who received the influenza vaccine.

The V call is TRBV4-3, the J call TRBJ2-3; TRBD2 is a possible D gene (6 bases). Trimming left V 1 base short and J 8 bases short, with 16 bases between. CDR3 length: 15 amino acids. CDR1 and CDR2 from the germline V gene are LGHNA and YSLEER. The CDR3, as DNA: TGCGCCAGCAGCCAAGTGGTCGCGGGGTGGGGTACGCAGTATTTT. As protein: CASSQVVAGWGTQYF.

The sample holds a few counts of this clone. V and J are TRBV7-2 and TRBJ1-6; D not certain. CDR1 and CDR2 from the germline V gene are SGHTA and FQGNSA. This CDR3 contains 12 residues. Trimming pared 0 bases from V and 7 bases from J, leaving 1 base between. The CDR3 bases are TGTGCCAGCAGCTTAGCAAATTCACCCCTCCACTTT. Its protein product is CASSLANSPLHF.

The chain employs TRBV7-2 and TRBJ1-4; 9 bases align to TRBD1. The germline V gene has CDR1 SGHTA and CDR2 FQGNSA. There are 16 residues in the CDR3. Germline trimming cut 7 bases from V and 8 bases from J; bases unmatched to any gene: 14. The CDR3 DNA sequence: TGTGCCAGCACTCCAGGCGGGGCGGGACAGGGCGAAAAACTGTTTTTT. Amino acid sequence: CASTPGGAGQGEKLFF.

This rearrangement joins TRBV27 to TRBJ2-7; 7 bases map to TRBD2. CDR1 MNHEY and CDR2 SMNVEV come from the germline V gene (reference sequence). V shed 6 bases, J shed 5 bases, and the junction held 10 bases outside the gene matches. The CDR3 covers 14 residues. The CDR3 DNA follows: TGTGCCAGCAGACGCGCGGGGGACTCGGACGAGCAGTACTTC. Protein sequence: CASRRAGDSDEQYF.

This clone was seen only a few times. For the CDR3, the DNA is TGTGCCAGCAGCTTAGCCACCCATCCGGCCGAGCAGTACTTC. It translates to CASSLATHPAEQYF. This chain uses TRBV7-2 with TRBJ2-7, with D hard to call. V shed 0 bases and J shed 6 bases, with 12 bases lying between them. Per the germline V gene, CDR1 is SGHTA and CDR2 is FQGNSA. There are 14 residues in the CDR3.

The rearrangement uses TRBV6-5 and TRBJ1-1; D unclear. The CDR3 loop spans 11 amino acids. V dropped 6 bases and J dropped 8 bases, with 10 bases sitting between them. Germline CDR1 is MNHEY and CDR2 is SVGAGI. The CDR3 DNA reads TGTGCCAGCAGACGAGATACGGAAGCTTTCTTT. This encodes CASRRDTEAFF.

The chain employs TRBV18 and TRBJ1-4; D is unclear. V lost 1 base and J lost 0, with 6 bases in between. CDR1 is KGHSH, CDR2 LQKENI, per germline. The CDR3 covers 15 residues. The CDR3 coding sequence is TGTGCCAGCTCACCACAGGAAGCAACTAATGAAAAACTGTTTTTT. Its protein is CASSPQEATNEKLFF.

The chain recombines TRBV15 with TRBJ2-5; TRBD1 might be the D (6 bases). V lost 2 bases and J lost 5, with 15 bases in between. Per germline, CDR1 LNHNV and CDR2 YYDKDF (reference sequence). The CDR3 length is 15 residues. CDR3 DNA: TGTGCCACCAGCAGACAGGGGTCATATTTGGAGACCCAGTACTTC. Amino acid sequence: CATSRQGSYLETQYF.

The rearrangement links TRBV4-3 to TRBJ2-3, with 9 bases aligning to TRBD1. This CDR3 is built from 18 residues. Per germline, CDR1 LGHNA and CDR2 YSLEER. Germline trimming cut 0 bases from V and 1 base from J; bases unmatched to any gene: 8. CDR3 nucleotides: TGCGCCAGCAGCCAAGAATGGGATTGGGACAGGGGCACAGATACGCAGTATTTT. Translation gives CASSQEWDWDRGTDTQYF.

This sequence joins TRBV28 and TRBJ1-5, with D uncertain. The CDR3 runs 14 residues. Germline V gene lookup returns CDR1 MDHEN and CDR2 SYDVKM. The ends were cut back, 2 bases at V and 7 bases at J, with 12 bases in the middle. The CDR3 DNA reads TGTGCCAGCAGTTTAGCGCAGGTCGACCAGCCCCAGCATTTT. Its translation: CASSLAQVDQPQHF.

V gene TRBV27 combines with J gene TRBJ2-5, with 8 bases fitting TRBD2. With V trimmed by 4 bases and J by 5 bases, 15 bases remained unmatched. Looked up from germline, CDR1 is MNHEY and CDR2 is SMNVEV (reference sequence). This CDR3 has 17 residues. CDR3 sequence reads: CASSSPMAGGPLETQYF. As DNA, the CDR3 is TGTGCCAGCAGTTCCCCTATGGCGGGAGGACCCCTCGAGACCCAGTACTTC.

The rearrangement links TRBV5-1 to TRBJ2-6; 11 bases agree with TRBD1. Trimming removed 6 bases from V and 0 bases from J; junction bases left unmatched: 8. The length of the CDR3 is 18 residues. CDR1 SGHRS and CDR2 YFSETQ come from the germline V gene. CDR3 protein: CASTGQGALSSGANVLTF. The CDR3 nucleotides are TGCGCCAGCACTGGACAGGGGGCATTGAGCTCTGGGGCCAACGTCCTGACTTTC. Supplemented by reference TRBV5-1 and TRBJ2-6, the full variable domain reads KAGVTQTPRYLIKTRGQQVTLSCSPISGHRSVSWYQQTPGQGLQFLFEYFSETQRNKGNFPGRFSGRQFSNSRSEMNVSTLELGDSALYLCASTGQGALSSGANVLTFGAGSRLTVL.

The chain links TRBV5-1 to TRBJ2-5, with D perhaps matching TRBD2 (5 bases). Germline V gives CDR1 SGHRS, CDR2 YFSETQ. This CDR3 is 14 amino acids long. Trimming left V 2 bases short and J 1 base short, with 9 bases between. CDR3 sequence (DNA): TGCGCCAGCAGCTTTCCGCTAGCCCAAGAGACCCAGTACTTC. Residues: CASSFPLAQETQYF.

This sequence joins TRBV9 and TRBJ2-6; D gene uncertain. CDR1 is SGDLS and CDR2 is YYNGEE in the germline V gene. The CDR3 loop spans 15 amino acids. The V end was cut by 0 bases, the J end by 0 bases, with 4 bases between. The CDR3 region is CASSVGGSGANVLTF. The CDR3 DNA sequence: TGTGCCAGCAGCGTAGGGGGCTCTGGGGCCAACGTCCTGACTTTC.